This T cell receptor beta chain was identified during a study of blood T cell dynamics during melanoma immunotherapy. At the level of the study: First-line therapy was either pembrolizumab or nivolumab with ipilimumab for metastatic melanoma.

A word on this clone: Its antigen is unknown.

Findings of the study overall: It remained unknown if the driving T cell clones were melanoma-specific. Immune-effector CD8+ cells best matched cell-free DNA CDR3 sequences and were most clonal.

The data were produced by immunoSEQ multiplex PCR, yet TCRdb's version contains in-frame clones alone and is incomplete. The sample has about 2,000 clones, 76% seen once. As to time point: week 3, after first cycle of checkpoint inhibitor. Immune-effector memory T cells were defined as CD3+ CD4- CD8+ CD45RA- CD45RO-high CD27- CCR7-. Blood was drawn before treatment and at week 3 after checkpoint blockade. V was cut by 0 bases and J by 3 bases, with 12 bases left in between. The CDR3 spans 15 residues. Germline V gives CDR1 MGHRA, CDR2 YSYEKL. The sequence came from a human donor with melanoma. The rearrangement joins TRBV4-1 to TRBJ2-7; TRBD2 is a possible D gene (6 bases). The sample was CD8+ T cells from blood, taken from a patient treated with checkpoint blockade. The CDR3 region is CASSQELAENYEQYF. In nucleotides, the CDR3 is TGCGCCAGCAGCCAAGAGTTAGCGGAGAACTACGAGCAGTACTTC.